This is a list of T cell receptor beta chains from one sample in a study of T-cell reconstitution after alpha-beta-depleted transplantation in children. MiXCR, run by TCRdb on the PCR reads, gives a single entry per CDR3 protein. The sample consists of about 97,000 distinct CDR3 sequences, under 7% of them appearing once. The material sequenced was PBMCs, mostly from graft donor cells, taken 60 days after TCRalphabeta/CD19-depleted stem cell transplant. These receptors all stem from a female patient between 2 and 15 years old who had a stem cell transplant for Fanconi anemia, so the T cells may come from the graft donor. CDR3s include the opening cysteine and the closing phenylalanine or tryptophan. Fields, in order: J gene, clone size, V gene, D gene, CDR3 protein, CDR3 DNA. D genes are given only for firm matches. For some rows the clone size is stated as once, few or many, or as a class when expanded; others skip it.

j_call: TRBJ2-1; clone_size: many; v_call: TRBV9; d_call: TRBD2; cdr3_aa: CASSVATGIAGGINEQFF; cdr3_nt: TGTGCCAGCAGCGTAGCTACGGGGATAGCGGGAGGGATAAATGAGCAGTTCTTC
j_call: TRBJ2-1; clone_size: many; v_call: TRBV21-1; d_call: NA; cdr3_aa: CASSKDLVLVAGSLSYNEQFF; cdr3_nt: TGTGCCAGCAGCAAAGACCTAGTTTTGGTAGCGGGGAGCCTCTCCTACAATGAGCAGTTCTTC
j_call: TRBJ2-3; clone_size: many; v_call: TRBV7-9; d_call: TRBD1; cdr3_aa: CASSFPSTGRITDTQYF; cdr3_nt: TGTGCCAGCAGCTTCCCCTCGACAGGGAGAATCACAGATACGCAGTATTTT
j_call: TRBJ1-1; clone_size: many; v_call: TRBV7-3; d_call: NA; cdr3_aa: CASSPFGRTATTEAFF; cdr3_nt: TGTGCCAGCAGCCCCTTCGGGAGGACAGCCACCACTGAAGCTTTCTTT
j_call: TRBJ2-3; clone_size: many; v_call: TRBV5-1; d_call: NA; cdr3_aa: CASSLDRDTQYF; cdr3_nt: TGCGCCAGCAGCTTGGACAGGGATACGCAGTATTTT
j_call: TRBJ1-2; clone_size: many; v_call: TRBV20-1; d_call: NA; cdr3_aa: CSGSPGLYGYTF; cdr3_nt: TGCAGTGGCAGTCCGGGCCTCTATGGCTACACCTTC
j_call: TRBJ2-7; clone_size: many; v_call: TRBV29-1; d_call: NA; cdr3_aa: CSVEGDSSYEQYF; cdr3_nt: TGCAGCGTTGAAGGAGACAGCTCCTACGAGCAGTACTTC
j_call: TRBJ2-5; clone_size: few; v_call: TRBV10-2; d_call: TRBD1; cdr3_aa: CASSDRTGEETQYF; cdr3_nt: TGCGCCAGCAGTGATCGGACAGGGGAGGAGACCCAGTACTTC
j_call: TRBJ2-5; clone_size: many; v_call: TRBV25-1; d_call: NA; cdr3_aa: CASSERLLETQYF; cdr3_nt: TGTGCCAGCAGTGAACGACTATTGGAGACCCAGTACTTC
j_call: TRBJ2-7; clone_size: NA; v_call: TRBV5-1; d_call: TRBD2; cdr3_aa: CASSTQLAGVTYEQYF; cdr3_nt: TGCGCCAGCAGCACCCAGCTAGCGGGAGTCACCTACGAGCAGTACTTC
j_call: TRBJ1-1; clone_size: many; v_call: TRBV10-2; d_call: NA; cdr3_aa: CASSEGRKMNTEAFF; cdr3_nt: TGCGCCAGCAGTGAGGGCAGGAAAATGAACACTGAAGCTTTCTTT
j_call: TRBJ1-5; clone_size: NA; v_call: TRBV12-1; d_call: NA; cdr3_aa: CASSFGGGQPQHF; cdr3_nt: TGTGCCAGCAGCTTTGGGGGAGGACAGCCCCAGCATTTT
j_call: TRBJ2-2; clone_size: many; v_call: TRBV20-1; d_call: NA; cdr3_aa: CSAGRTANTGELFF; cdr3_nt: TGCAGTGCGGGGAGGACGGCGAACACCGGGGAGCTGTTTTTT
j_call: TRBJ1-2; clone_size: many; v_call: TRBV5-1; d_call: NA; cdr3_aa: CASSPSTGAHYGYTF; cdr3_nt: TGCGCCAGCAGCCCATCAACCGGGGCCCACTATGGCTACACCTTC
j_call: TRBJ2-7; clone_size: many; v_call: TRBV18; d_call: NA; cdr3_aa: CASSHRPLLSSYEQYF; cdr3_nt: TGTGCCAGCTCCCATAGACCACTCCTGAGCTCCTACGAGCAGTACTTC
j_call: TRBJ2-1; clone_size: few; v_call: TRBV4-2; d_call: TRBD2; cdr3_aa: CASSQVRAGGQVEQFF; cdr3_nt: TGTGCCAGCAGCCAAGTTCGAGCGGGGGGGCAGGTTGAGCAGTTCTTC
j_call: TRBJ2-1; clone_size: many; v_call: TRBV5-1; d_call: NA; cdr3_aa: CASSFKFGGDRESNEQFF; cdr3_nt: TGCGCCAGCAGCTTTAAGTTCGGGGGGGACAGAGAGTCGAATGAGCAGTTCTTC
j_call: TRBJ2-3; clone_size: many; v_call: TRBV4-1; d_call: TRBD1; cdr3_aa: CASSQDFGTGADTQYF; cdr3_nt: TGCGCCAGCAGCCAAGATTTTGGGACAGGTGCGGATACGCAGTATTTT
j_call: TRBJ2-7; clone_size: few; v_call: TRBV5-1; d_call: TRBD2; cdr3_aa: CASSGLAGGPHEQYF; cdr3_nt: TGCGCCAGCAGCGGACTAGCGGGAGGGCCCCACGAGCAGTACTTC
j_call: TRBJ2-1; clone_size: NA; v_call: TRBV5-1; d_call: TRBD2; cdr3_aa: CASSTSGRAEFEQFF; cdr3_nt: TGCGCCAGCTCGACTAGCGGGAGAGCTGAATTTGAGCAGTTCTTC
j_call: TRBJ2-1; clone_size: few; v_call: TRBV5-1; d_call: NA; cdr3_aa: CASSNDWDNEQFF; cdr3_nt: TGCGCCAGCAGCAACGACTGGGACAATGAGCAGTTCTTC
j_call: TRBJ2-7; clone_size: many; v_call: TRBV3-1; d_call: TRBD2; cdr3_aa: CASSLAGGGSYEQYF; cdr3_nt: TGTGCCAGCAGCTTAGCGGGAGGAGGGTCCTACGAGCAGTACTTC
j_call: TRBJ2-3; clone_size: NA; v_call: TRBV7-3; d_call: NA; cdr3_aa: CASSFALSDTQYF; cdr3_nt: TGTGCCAGCAGCTTTGCCCTCAGCGATACGCAGTATTTT
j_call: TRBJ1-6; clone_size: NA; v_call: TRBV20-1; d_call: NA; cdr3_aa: CSASAGARTPLHF; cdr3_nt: TGCAGTGCTAGTGCAGGGGCGAGGACACCCCTCCACTTT
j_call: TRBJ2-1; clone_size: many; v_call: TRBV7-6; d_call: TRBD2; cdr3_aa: CASSLVGRGYNEQFF; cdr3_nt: TGTGCCAGCAGCTTAGTCGGGAGGGGCTACAATGAGCAGTTCTTC
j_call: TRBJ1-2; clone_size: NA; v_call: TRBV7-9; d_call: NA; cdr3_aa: CASSLAGAYGYTF; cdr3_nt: TGTGCCAGCAGCTTAGCTGGGGCCTATGGCTACACCTTC
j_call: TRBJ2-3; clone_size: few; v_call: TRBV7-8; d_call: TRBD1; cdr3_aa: CASSLAFIGAGGRTDTQYF; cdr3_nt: TGTGCCAGCAGCTTAGCCTTTATTGGAGCAGGGGGCCGCACAGATACGCAGTATTTT
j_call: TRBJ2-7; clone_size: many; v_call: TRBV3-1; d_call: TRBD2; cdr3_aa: CASSQRAGGLGEQYF; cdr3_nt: TGTGCCAGCAGCCAAAGAGCGGGGGGACTCGGCGAGCAGTACTTC
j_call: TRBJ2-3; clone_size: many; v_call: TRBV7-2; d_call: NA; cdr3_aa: CASSPPLGGHTQYF; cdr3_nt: TGTGCCAGCAGCCCACCCCTGGGGGGTCATACGCAGTATTTT
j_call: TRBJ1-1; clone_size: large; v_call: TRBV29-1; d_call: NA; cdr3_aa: CSARTTGPEAFF; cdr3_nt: TGCAGCGCCCGAACGACAGGCCCTGAAGCTTTCTTT
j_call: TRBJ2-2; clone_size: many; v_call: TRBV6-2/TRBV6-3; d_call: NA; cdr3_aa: CASIKRRGRIPGELFF; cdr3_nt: TGTGCCAGCATCAAAAGGAGGGGGCGCATCCCCGGGGAGCTGTTTTTT
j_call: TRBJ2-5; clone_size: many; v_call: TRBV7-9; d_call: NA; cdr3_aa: CASSFGDEGTQYF; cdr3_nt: TGTGCCAGCAGCTTTGGGGACGAGGGGACCCAGTACTTC
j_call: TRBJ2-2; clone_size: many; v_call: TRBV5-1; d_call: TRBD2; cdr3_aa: CASSLASGGLLGAGELFF; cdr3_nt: TGCGCCAGCAGCTTGGCCAGCGGGGGCCTCTTGGGCGCCGGGGAGCTGTTTTTT
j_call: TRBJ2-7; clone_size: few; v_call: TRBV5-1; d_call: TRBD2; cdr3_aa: CASSFLAGGRYEQYF; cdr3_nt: TGCGCCAGCAGCTTCCTAGCGGGAGGGAGGTACGAGCAGTACTTC
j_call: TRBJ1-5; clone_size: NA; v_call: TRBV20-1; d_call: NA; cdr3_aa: CSARPNNQPQHF; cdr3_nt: TGCAGTGCAAGGCCCAACAATCAGCCCCAGCATTTT
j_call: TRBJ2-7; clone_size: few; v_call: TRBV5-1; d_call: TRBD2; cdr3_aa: CASSLAVLTSGRSLSSYEQYF; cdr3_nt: TGCGCCAGCAGCTTGGCCGTATTGACTAGCGGGAGGAGTTTGAGCTCCTACGAGCAGTACTTC
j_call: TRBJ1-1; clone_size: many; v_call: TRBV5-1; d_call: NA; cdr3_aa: CASSSEGVWTRNTEAFF; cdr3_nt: TGCGCCAGCAGCAGTGAGGGGGTGTGGACCCGGAACACTGAAGCTTTCTTT
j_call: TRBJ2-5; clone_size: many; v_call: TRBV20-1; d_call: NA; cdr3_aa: CSAGHSYRETQYF; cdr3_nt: TGCAGTGCTGGGCACAGTTATCGGGAGACCCAGTACTTC
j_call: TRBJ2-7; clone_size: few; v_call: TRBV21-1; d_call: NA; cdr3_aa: CASSKLTSGTPTYEQYF; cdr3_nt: TGTGCCAGCAGCAAACTGACTAGCGGGACCCCTACCTACGAGCAGTACTTC
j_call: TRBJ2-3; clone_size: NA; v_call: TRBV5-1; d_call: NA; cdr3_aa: CASSGVSTDTQYF; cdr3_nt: TGCGCCAGCAGCGGGGTTTCCACAGATACGCAGTATTTT
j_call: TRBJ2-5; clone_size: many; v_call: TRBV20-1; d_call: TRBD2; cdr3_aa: CSASPVLAGVGETQYF; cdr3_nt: TGCAGTGCTAGTCCGGTACTAGCGGGAGTGGGGGAGACCCAGTACTTC
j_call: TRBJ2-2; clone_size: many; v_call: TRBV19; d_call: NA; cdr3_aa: CASSPWTRELFF; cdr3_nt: TGTGCCAGTAGCCCATGGACCAGAGAGCTGTTTTTT
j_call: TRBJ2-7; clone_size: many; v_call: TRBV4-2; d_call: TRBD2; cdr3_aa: CASSQDHSRSSGAYEQYF; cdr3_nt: TGTGCCAGCAGCCAAGATCATTCCCGTTCTAGCGGGGCCTACGAGCAGTACTTC
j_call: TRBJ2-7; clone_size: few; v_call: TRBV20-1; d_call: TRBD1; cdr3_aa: CSARAGTGGVYEQYF; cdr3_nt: TGCAGTGCTAGAGCCGGGACAGGGGGAGTCTACGAGCAGTACTTC
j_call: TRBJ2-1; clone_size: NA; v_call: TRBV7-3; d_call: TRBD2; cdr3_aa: CASSLTGGPLEQFF; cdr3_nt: TGTGCCAGCAGCTTAACGGGAGGGCCCCTTGAGCAGTTCTTC
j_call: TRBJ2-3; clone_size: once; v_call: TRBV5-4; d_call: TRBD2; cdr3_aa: CASSLAGGHGTDTQYF; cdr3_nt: TGTGCCAGCAGCTTAGCGGGGGGCCATGGCACAGATACGCAGTATTTT
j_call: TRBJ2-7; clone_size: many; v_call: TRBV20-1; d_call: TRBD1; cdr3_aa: CSARSGQSFAYEQYF; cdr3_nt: TGCAGTGCTCGATCGGGACAGAGTTTCGCCTACGAGCAGTACTTC
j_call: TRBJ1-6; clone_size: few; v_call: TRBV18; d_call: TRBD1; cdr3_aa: CASSPLRQGAESSPLHF; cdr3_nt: TGTGCCAGCTCACCATTGAGACAGGGGGCAGAGAGTTCACCCCTCCACTTT
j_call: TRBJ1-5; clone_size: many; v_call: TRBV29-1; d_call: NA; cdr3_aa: CSVALSLREPQHF; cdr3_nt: TGCAGCGTTGCCCTATCCCTTCGGGAGCCCCAGCATTTT